The rows below give T cell receptor beta chains drawn from one sample of a study of blood T cell repertoires in COVID-19. Using immunoSEQ multiplex PCR, the repertoire was profiled, and TCRdb retains in-frame clones only, with some absent. The sample holds around 82,000 clones, almost 85% seen once. The sequencing sample was made of peripheral blood. Receptors originate from a middle-aged man with COVID-19, enrolled during active disease. CDR3s include the opening cysteine and the closing phenylalanine or tryptophan. The D gene is left open where the match is weak. Size is omitted from some rows. Given values are once, few, many or a class for expanded clones.

NA	TRBD2	TRBJ2-5	TRBV14	CASSQERRLASPETQYF	TGTGCCAGCAGCCAAGAGAGGCGACTAGCGAGTCCAGAGACCCAGTACTTC
NA	NA	TRBJ1-2	TRBV29-1	CSVVKGAGDGYTF	TGCAGCGTTGTAAAAGGGGCGGGGGATGGCTACACCTTC
NA	NA	TRBJ1-1	TRBV18	CASSGESTEAFF	TGTGCTTCGTCGGGGGAAAGCACTGAAGCTTTCTTT
NA	TRBD2	TRBJ2-2	TRBV2	CASSGAGTTTGELFF	TGTGCCAGCAGTGGAGCCGGGACTACAACCGGGGAGCTGTTTTTT
NA	TRBD1	TRBJ2-7	TRBV5-1	CASRWTGKFSYEQYF	TGCGCCAGCCGGTGGACAGGAAAGTTCTCCTACGAGCAGTACTTC
NA	NA	TRBJ1-2	TRBV19	CASSIGFLYGYTF	TGTGCCAGTAGTATCGGGTTCCTCTATGGCTACACCTTC
NA	NA	TRBJ2-5	TRBV18	CASSPQGLQETQYF	TGTGCCAGCTCACCCCAGGGGCTCCAAGAGACCCAGTACTTC
NA	NA	TRBJ1-4	TRBV6-1	CASSGREGHRTANEKLFF	TGTGCCAGCAGTGGGAGGGAAGGCCACCGCACGGCTAATGAAAAACTGTTTTTT
once	NA	TRBJ2-3	TRBV5-1	CASSSAGPAGTDTQYF	TGCGCCAGCAGCTCGGCGGGCCCCGCAGGCACAGATACGCAGTATTTT
once	NA	TRBJ2-7	TRBV30	CAWSPQPGGGVYEQYF	TGTGCCTGGAGCCCTCAGCCCGGGGGAGGTGTCTACGAGCAGTACTTC
few	NA	TRBJ1-1	TRBV5-1	CASSLQTNTEAFF	TGCGCCAGCAGTTTACAGACGAACACTGAAGCTTTCTTT
NA	NA	TRBJ1-1	TRBV9	CASSVGGMNTEAFF	TGTGCCAGCAGCGTCGGGGGAATGAACACTGAAGCTTTCTTT
NA	NA	TRBJ2-2	TRBV6-5	CASSRGGNTGELFF	TGTGCCAGCAGCCGCGGAGGGAACACCGGGGAGCTGTTTTTT
NA	NA	TRBJ2-7	TRBV11-1	CASSLGLYEQYF	TGTGCCAGCAGCCTCGGACTCTACGAGCAGTACTTC
NA	TRBD1	TRBJ1-2	TRBV2	CASSVQGASYGYTF	TGTGCCAGCAGTGTGCAGGGGGCCTCCTATGGCTACACCTTC
NA	NA	TRBJ2-5	TRBV3-1/TRBV3-2	CASSPGNRETQYF	TGTGCCAGCAGCCCAGGAAACAGGGAGACCCAGTACTTC
NA	NA	TRBJ2-3	TRBV4-3	CASSHLGLSTDTQYF	TGCGCCAGCAGCCACCTAGGTCTCAGCACAGATACGCAGTATTTT
NA	TRBD2	TRBJ2-3	TRBV4-2	CASSRRLAGEPDTQYF	TGTGCCAGCAGCCGAAGACTAGCGGGAGAGCCAGATACGCAGTATTTT
NA	TRBD1	TRBJ1-5	TRBV2	CATKDREESQPQHF	TGTGCCACCAAGGACAGGGAGGAGAGCCAGCCCCAGCATTTT
NA	TRBD2	TRBJ2-7	TRBV13	CASSTSSGSRDEQYF	TGTGCCAGCAGCACCTCTAGCGGGAGCAGGGACGAGCAGTACTTC
NA	TRBD2	TRBJ2-7	TRBV7-2	CASSPLGGSYEQYF	TGTGCCAGCAGCCCGTTGGGCGGGAGCTACGAGCAGTACTTC
once	NA	TRBJ2-1	TRBV2	CASTRSGDEQFF	TGTGCCAGCACCAGGTCCGGTGATGAGCAGTTCTTC
NA	NA	TRBJ2-4	TRBV2	CASRPLGKNIQYF	TGTGCCAGCAGGCCTCTCGGCAAAAACATTCAGTACTTC
NA	TRBD1	TRBJ2-1	TRBV2	CASSPRGTAAVGEQFF	TGTGCCAGCAGCCCCAGGGGGACCGCCGCCGTTGGTGAGCAGTTCTTC
NA	TRBD2	TRBJ2-3	TRBV9	CASSARLAGGPLGTDTQYF	TGTGCCAGCAGCGCAAGACTAGCGGGAGGACCCCTCGGCACAGATACGCAGTATTTT
NA	TRBD2	TRBJ2-5	TRBV19	CASTRAGLEETQYF	TGTGCCAGTACCCGAGCGGGATTAGAAGAGACCCAGTACTTC
NA	TRBD1	TRBJ2-3	TRBV18	CASSPLGQGVTDTQYF	TGTGCCAGCTCACCACTAGGACAGGGGGTAACAGATACGCAGTATTTT
NA	TRBD1	TRBJ1-1	TRBV9	CASTDRETNTEAFF	TGTGCCAGCACGGACAGGGAGACGAACACTGAAGCTTTCTTT
NA	NA	TRBJ1-3	TRBV5-6	CASSLGGPGNTIYF	TGTGCCAGCAGCCTGGGGGGGCCTGGAAACACCATATATTTT
NA	NA	TRBJ2-7	TRBV18	CASSPRPGYEQYF	TGTGCCAGCTCACCAAGGCCGGGCTACGAGCAGTACTTC
NA	NA	TRBJ2-2	TRBV12-3/TRBV12-4	CASSPGVGELFF	TGTGCCAGCAGTCCAGGGGTCGGGGAGCTGTTTTTT
once	TRBD1	TRBJ1-4	TRBV14	CASSSDRGIRKLFF	TGTGCCAGCAGCTCTGACAGGGGCATCCGAAAACTGTTTTTT
NA	TRBD1	TRBJ1-6	TRBV5-1	CASSSGTGTAPLHF	TGCGCCAGCAGTTCTGGGACAGGGACGGCACCCCTCCACTTT
NA	NA	TRBJ2-3	TRBV2	CASTEEGAGTDTQYF	TGTGCCAGCACCGAGGAAGGGGCTGGCACAGATACGCAGTATTTT
NA	NA	TRBJ1-1	TRBV13	CASSQPALFGQSDTEAFF	TGTGCCAGCAGCCAGCCCGCCCTTTTCGGACAGTCCGACACTGAAGCTTTCTTT
NA	TRBD2	TRBJ2-7	TRBV15	CATSRGTSGYEQYF	TGTGCCACCAGCAGAGGTACTAGCGGGTACGAGCAGTACTTC
NA	NA	TRBJ2-1	TRBV5-1	CASSLGPLNEQFF	TGCGCCAGCAGCTTGGGGCCTTTGAATGAGCAGTTCTTC
NA	TRBD1	TRBJ1-1	TRBV6-6	CASSGGQTNTEAFF	TGTGCCAGCAGTGGGGGACAGACTAACACTGAAGCTTTCTTT
NA	NA	TRBJ2-1	TRBV12-3/TRBV12-4	CASSFGHLNEQFF	TGTGCCAGCAGTTTTGGACACCTCAATGAGCAGTTCTTC
NA	TRBD1	TRBJ1-1	TRBV6-5	CASRQGAGNTEAFF	TGTGCCAGCAGGCAGGGGGCTGGGAACACTGAAGCTTTCTTT
NA	NA	TRBJ1-3	TRBV5-5	CASSGGTVASGNTIYF	TGTGCCAGCAGCGGAGGGACCGTAGCCTCTGGAAACACCATATATTTT
few	NA	TRBJ1-1	TRBV2	CASSEVPGMGTEAFF	TGTGCCAGCAGTGAAGTTCCGGGGATGGGCACTGAAGCTTTCTTT
NA	TRBD1	TRBJ2-1	TRBV9	CASSINGQGGNEQFF	TGTGCCAGCAGCATTAACGGACAGGGGGGCAATGAGCAGTTCTTC
NA	TRBD1	TRBJ1-6	TRBV19	CASRKQGGFGNSPLHF	TGTGCCAGTAGGAAACAGGGGGGATTTGGTAATTCACCCCTCCACTTT
NA	NA	TRBJ1-4	TRBV21-1	CASSNLSREGEKLFF	TGTGCCAGCAGCAATCTTTCGCGCGAGGGAGAAAAACTGTTTTTT
NA	NA	TRBJ2-3	TRBV28	CASSLETLTDTQYF	TGTGCCAGCAGTTTAGAGACTCTCACAGATACGCAGTATTTT
NA	NA	TRBJ1-2	TRBV6-1	CASSEYGEDYGYTF	TGTGCCAGCAGTGAATATGGAGAAGACTATGGCTACACCTTC
NA	TRBD1	TRBJ1-1	TRBV3-1/TRBV3-2	CASSQGQGNTEAFF	TGTGCCAGCAGCCAGGGACAGGGGAACACTGAAGCTTTCTTT